This T cell receptor (beta chain) was profiled in a study of metastatic and nonmetastatic thyroid tumors. Study-level information: Repertoire comparison spanned blood and tumor or nodule tissue of malignant and benign thyroid patients. Study-wide findings and caveats: Significantly greater TCR beta diversity was reportedly found in malignant thyroid tumors than in benign nodules (in blood and tumor).

The CDR3 is 12 amino acids. Deletions cut 3 bases from V and 10 bases from J, with 9 bases between. In the authors' workflow: To classify distant metastasis in papillary thyroid cancer, a model was built from CDR3 differences across clinicopathological groups. TCRdb re-analyzed the PCR reads using MiXCR. TCRdb's processing, not the study's, gives the V and J calls here. This sample carries fewer than 35,000 clones, roughly a sixth of them seen once, and the ten largest clones take approximately 13%. Every patient was untreated before thyroid surgery. This clone was detected a few times. What it recognizes is unknown.

The chain joins TRBV12-3 or TRBV12-4 to TRBJ2-2; no definite D call. The source material was blood. The TCR was taken from a male donor with papillary thyroid cancer or a benign thyroid nodule (not recorded which). Some clones in this sample may be carry-over from other donors' samples. In nucleotides, the CDR3 is TGTGCCAGCAGTTTTCTGAGGTTGGAGCTGTTTTTT. Protein sequence: CASSFLRLELFF.